The 3 T cell receptor beta chains presented below share a single source sample, sequenced in a study of blood T cell repertoires in COVID-19. Sequencing used immunoSEQ multiplex PCR; TCRdb keeps in-frame clones, though not all of them. The sample carries approximately 260,000 clones, roughly 81% recorded once. The specimen sequenced was PBMCs or T cells enriched from blood (not recorded which). Every receptor here comes from a woman between 45 and 65 years old who had been exposed to COVID-19.

The table lists this clone with a count of one. V and J are TRBV7-8 and TRBJ1-6; unclear D gene. The CDR3 extends over 17 amino acids. The germline V and J ends were trimmed by 1 base and 6 bases, with 16 bases remaining between them. Germline CDR1 reads SGHVS; CDR2 reads FQNEAQ. CDR3 DNA sequence: TGTGCCAGCAGCTTAGAGAACCCCCCGAGGAGTAATTCACCCCTCCACTTT. Its protein product is CASSLENPPRSNSPLHF.

This chain connects TRBV12-2 to TRBJ2-3; the table's D gene call, TRBD1, was not cross checked with the DNA. TRBV12-2 is reported as a pseudogene. The CDR3 length is 17 residues. The CDR3 nucleotides read TGTGCAAGTCGCTTAGCCCCCCACAGGGGAGGATCAGATACGCAGTATTTT. Its translation: CASRLAPHRGGSDTQYF.

The chain recombines TRBV19 with TRBJ1-4; 7 nucleotides align to TRBD1. V was pared by 10 bases and J by 7 bases, with 9 bases of the junction left unmatched. The CDR3 loop spans 13 amino acids. Germline V lookup: CDR1 LNHDA, CDR2 SQIVND (reference sequence). The CDR3 region has the DNA TGTGCCACGGGTGACAGGGCGGGTGAAAAACTGTTTTTT. As protein: CATGDRAGEKLFF.